The TCR beta chain described here comes from a study of shared clonotypes between healthy human individuals. This CDR3 is built from 18 residues. V was pared by 1 base and J by 2 bases, with 20 bases between. CDR1 LNHNV and CDR2 YYDKDF come from the germline V gene (reference sequence). Clones were sequenced by immunoSEQ multiplex PCR, and TCRdb holds only the in-frame ones, with some missing. The sample holds under 1,900,000 clones, 98% seen once. The chain couples TRBV15 to TRBJ2-5; D not certain. Specimen: naive CD4+ T cells sorted from blood. Subset specified: CD45RA+ positively selected. The source is a man aged 25 to 45 in good health. CDR3 DNA: TGTGCCACCAGCAGAGTAGGGTTTGTAGGGAAGGGTCAAGAGACCCAGTACTTC. This codes for CATSRVGFVGKGQETQYF.